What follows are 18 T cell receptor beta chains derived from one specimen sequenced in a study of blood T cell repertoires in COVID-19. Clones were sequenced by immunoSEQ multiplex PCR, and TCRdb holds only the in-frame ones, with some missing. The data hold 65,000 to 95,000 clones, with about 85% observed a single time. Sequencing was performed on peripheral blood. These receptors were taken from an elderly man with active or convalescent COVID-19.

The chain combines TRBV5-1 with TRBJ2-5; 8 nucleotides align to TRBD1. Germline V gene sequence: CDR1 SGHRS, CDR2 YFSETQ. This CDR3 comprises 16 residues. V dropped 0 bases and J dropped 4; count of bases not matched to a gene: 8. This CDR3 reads CASSLGTGFHGETQYF. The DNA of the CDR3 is TGCGCCAGCAGCTTGGGGACAGGGTTTCATGGAGAGACCCAGTACTTC.

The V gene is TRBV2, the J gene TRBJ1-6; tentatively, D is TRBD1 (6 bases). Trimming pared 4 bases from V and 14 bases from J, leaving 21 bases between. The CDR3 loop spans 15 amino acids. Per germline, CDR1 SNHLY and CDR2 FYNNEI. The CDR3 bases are TGTGCCAGCAGTGCACAGCGTACAGGGATGGTTACCCTCCACTTT. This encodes CASSAQRTGMVTLHF. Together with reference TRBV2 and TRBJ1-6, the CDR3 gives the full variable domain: EPEVTQTPSHQVTQMGQEVILRCVPISNHLYFYWYRQILGQKVEFLVSFYNNEISEKSEIFDDQFSVERPDGSNFTLKIRSTKLEDSAMYFCASSAQRTGMVTLHFGNGTRLTVT.

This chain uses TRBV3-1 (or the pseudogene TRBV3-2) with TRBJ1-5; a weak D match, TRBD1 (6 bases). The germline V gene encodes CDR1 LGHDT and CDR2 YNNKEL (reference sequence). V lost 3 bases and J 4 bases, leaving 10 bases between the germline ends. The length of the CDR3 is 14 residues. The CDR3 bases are TGTGCCAGCAGCCACAGACAGGAGAATCAGCCCCAGCATTTT. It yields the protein CASSHRQENQPQHF.

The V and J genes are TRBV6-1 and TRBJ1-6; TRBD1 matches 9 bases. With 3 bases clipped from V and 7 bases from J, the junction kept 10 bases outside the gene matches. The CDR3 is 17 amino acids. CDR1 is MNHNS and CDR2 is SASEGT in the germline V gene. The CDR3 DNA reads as TGTGCCAGCAGTGACCCGACCGGGACAGGGTTCAATTCACCCCTCCACTTT. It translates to CASSDPTGTGFNSPLHF.

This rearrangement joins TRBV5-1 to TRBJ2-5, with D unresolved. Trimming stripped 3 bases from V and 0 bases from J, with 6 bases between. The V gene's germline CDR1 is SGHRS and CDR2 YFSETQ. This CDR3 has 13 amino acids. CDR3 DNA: TGCGCCAGCAGCTCCGCGGACCAAGAGACCCAGTACTTC. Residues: CASSSADQETQYF.

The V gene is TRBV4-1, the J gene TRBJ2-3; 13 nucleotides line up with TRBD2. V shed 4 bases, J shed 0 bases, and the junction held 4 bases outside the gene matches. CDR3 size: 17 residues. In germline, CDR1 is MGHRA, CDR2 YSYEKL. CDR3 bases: TGCGCCAGCAGCCGGGGACTAGCGGGGTCTAGCACAGATACGCAGTATTTT. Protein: CASSRGLAGSSTDTQYF.

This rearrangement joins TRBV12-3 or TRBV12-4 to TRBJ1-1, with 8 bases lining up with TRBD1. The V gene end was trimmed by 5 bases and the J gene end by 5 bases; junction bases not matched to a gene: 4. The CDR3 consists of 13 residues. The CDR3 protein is CASSGQGWTEAFF. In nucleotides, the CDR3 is TGTGCCAGCAGTGGACAGGGTTGGACTGAAGCTTTCTTT.

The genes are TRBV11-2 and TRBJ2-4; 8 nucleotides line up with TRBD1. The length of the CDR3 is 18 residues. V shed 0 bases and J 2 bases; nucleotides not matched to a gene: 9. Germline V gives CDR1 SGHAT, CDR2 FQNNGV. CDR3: CASSLDLDRALTKNIQYF. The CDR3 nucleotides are TGTGCCAGCAGCTTAGACTTGGACAGGGCTTTGACCAAAAACATTCAGTACTTC. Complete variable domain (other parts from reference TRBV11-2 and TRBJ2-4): EAGVAQSPRYKIIEKRQSVAFWCNPISGHATLYWYQQILGQGPKLLIQFQNNGVVDDSQLPKDRFSAERLKGVDSTLKIQPAKLEDSAVYLCASSLDLDRALTKNIQYFGAGTRLSVL.

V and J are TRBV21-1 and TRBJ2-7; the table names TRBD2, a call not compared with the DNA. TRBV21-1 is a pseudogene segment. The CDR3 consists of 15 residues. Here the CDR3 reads CASSPHGGAEGEQYV. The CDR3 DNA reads TGTGCCAGCAGCCCGCACGGGGGGGCTGAAGGCGAGCAGTACGTC.

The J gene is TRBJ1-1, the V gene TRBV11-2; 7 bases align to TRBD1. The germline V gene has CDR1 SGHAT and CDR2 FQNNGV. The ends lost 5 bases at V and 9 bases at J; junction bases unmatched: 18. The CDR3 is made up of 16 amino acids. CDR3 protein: CASSQRQGGLGRQAFF. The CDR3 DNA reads TGTGCCAGCAGCCAGCGACAGGGAGGATTGGGGAGGCAAGCTTTCTTT.

The CDR3, as DNA: TGTGCCAGCAGTGTTGTATCGCTAGACTATGGCTACACCTTC. Translation gives CASSVVSLDYGYTF. The rearrangement uses TRBV28 and TRBJ1-2, with D unclear. V dropped 5 bases and J dropped 3 bases, with 13 bases sitting between them. CDR1 is MDHEN, CDR2 SYDVKM, per germline. The CDR3 extends over 14 amino acids.

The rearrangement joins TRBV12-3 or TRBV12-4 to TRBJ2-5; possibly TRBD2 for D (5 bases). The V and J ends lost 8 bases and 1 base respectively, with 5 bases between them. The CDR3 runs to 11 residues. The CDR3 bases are TGTGCCAGCGGGAGCCAAGAGACCCAGTACTTC. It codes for CASGSQETQYF.

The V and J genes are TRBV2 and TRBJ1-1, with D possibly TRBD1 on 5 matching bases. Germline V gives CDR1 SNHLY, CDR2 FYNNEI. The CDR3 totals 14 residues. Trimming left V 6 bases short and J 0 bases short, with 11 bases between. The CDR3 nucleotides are TGTGCCAGCAGCACCCGACAGCTGAACACTGAAGCTTTCTTT. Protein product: CASSTRQLNTEAFF.

Written as DNA, the CDR3 is TGTGCCAGTAGTAACAGCTTCCACTCACCCCTCCACTTT. Its translation is CASSNSFHSPLHF. The chain combines TRBV19 with TRBJ1-6; D not certain. The germline V gene has CDR1 LNHDA and CDR2 SQIVND (reference sequence). V was shortened by 4 bases and J by 10 bases, with 11 bases between the two germline ends. CDR3 length: 13 amino acids.

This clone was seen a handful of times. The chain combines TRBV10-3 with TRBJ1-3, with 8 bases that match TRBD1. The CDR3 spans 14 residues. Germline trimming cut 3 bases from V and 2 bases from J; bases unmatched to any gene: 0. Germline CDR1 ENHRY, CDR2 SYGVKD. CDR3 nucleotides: TGTGCCATCAGTGACAGGGGGCCTGGAAACACCATATATTTT. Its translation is CAISDRGPGNTIYF.

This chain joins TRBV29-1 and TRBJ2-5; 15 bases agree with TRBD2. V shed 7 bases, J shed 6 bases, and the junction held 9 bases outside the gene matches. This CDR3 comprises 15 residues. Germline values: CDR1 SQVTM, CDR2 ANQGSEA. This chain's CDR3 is CSAWTSGGALKTQYF. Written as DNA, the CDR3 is TGCAGCGCCTGGACTAGCGGGGGGGCCTTGAAGACCCAGTACTTC.

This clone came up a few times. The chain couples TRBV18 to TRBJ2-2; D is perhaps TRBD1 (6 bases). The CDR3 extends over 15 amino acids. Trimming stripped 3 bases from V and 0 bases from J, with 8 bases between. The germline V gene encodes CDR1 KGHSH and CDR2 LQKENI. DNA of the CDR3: TGTGCCAGCTCACCGGACAGAACGAACACCGGGGAGCTGTTTTTT. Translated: CASSPDRTNTGELFF. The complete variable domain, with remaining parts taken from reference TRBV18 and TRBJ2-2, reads NAGVMQNPRHLVRRRGQEARLRCSPMKGHSHVYWYRQLPEEGLKFMVYLQKENIIDESGMPKERFSAEFPKEGPSILRIQQVVRGDSAAYFCASSPDRTNTGELFFGEGSRLTVL.

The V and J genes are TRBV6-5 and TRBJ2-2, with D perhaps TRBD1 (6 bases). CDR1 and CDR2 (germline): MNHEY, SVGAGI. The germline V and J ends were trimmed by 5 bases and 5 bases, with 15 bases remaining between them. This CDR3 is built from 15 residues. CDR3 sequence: CASSNQGQTTGELFF. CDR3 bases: TGTGCCAGCAGTAACCAAGGACAGACAACCGGGGAGCTGTTTTTT.